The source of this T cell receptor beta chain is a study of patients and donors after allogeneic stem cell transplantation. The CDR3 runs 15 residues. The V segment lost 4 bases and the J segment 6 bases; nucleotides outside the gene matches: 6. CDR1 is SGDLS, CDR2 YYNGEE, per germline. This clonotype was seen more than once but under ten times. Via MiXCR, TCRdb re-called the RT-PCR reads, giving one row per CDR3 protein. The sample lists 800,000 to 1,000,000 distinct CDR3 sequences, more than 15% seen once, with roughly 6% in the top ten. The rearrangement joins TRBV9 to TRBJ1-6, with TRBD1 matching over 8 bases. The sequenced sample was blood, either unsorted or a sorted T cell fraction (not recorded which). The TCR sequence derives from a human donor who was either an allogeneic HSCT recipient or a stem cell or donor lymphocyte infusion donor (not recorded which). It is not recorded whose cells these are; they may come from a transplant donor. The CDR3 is CASSRQGSANSPLHF. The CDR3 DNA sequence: TGTGCCAGCAGCCGACAGGGGAGCGCTAATTCACCCCTCCACTTT.